This T cell receptor (beta chain) appears in the sequencing data of a study of spatial heterogeneity in lung cancer. Across the study: The donors, 70 to 80 patients with untreated early-stage non-small cell lung cancer, provided the samples. Follow-up PBMC specimens underwent sequencing when available; their median timing was roughly two years after resection. A unique TCR and UMI combination showed up more than ten times in raw reads, on average.

A unique molecular identifier was carried by every single TCR cDNA molecule. TCRdb re-analysed the 5' RACE reads in MiXCR, keeping a single row per CDR3 protein. The profile covers around 110,000 distinct CDR3 sequences, with 10% to 15% appearing a single time and roughly 15% taken by the ten largest. Described time point: blood at routine non-recurrence follow-up after resection. Sequencing covered unsorted whole RNA taken from tumor, nontumor lung or frozen PBMC. The length of the CDR3 is 16 residues. V was clipped by 5 bases and J by 6 bases; unmatched bases: 9. Germline V lookup: CDR1 KGHDR, CDR2 SFDVKD. This clonotype was seen a few times.

The chain links TRBV24-1 to TRBJ2-2, with 9 positions matching TRBD1. This TCR was sampled from a male donor with early-stage non-small cell lung cancer. The material sequenced was PBMCs, taken at follow-up. The CDR3 spells CATSVPGQGNSGELFF. The DNA for the CDR3 is TGTGCCACCAGTGTCCCGGGACAGGGAAATTCCGGGGAGCTGTTTTTT.